This TCR beta chain was captured by sequencing in a study of cytomegalovirus exposure and HLA in healthy donors. The study's findings and limits: Later analysis demonstrated an association between a missense DCLRE1C variant and TCR beta V- and J-gene trimming. Indistinguishability led to the exclusion of some V segments, TRBV6-2 and TRBV6-3 included. Most TCR sequences proved rare, with some public TCRs found in many donors. There were three CMV-associated chains whose specificity for CMV antigens was confirmed in vitro.

Germline CDR1 reads MDHEN; CDR2 reads SYDVKM. CDR3 length: 18 amino acids. V lost 5 bases, J lost 1 base, and 14 bases stayed unmatched. On this clone itself: Its antigen is still unknown.

The study ran its PCR with 60 Vbeta and 13 Jbeta primers. Assay used: immunoSEQ multiplex PCR; TCRdb lists only in-frame clones, some missing. In the table there are 85,000 to 100,000 clones, roughly nine tenths of which are singletons. The gene calls are TRBV28 and TRBJ1-5; TRBD1 matches 7 bases. The sample was PBMCs. This clonotype originated in a man younger than 40 in good health and CMV-seropositive. CDR3 sequence (DNA): TGTGCCAGCAGTGCCTACCGACAGGGCGGGTGGAGCAATCAGCCCCAGCATTTT. It yields the protein CASSAYRQGGWSNQPQHF.